This T cell receptor beta chain was identified during a study of blood T cell repertoires in COVID-19. Participants came from roughly 25 US areas, aged about 18 to 90 years. Assignment of participants to cohorts was predicated upon participant-reported clinical history. Per the original data handling: Researchers report that nucleated cell counts were estimated from reference gene primer amplification. Sequencing used immunoSEQ multiplex PCR; TCRdb keeps in-frame clones, though not all of them. V and J calls and clone size are copied from that table; D and trimming were computed from the DNA. Of approximately 53,000 clones listed, 70% to 80% were seen once; the top ten hold around 5.4%. The TCR originated in a woman in her forties or fifties with acute COVID-19. The specimen sequenced was PBMCs or T cells enriched from blood (not recorded which).

The CDR3 nucleotides are TGTGCCAGCAGCCGATGGGCCAGCTCCTACGAGCAGTACTTC. Its translation: CASSRWASSYEQYF. V is TRBV14 and J is TRBJ2-7, with D uncertain. Germline V gene lookup returns CDR1 SGHDN and CDR2 FVKESK. The CDR3 totals 14 residues. V dropped 4 bases and J dropped 0 bases, with 10 bases sitting between them.